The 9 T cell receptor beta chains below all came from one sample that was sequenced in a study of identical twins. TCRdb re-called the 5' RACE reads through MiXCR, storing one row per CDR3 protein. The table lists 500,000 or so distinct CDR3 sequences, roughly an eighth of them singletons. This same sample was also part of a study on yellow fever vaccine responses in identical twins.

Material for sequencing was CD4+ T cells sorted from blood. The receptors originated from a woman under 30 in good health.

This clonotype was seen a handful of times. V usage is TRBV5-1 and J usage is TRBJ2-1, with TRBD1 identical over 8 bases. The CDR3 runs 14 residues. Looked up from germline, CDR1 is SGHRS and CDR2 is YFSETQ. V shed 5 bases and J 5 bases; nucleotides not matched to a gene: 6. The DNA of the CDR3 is TGCGCCAGCAGTTCTCACAGGGGGAACAATGAGCAGTTCTTC. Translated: CASSSHRGNNEQFF.

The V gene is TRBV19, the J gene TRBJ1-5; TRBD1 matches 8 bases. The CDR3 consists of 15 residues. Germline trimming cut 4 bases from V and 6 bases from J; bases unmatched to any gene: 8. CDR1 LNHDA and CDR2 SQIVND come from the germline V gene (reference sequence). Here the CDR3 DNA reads TGTGCCAGTAGTACCACGGACAGGGCGGGTCAGCCCCAGCATTTT. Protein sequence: CASSTTDRAGQPQHF.

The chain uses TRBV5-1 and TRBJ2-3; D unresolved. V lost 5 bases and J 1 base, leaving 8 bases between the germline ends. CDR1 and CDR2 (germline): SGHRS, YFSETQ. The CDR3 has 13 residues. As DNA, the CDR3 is TGCGCCAGCAGTGGGTTTGGCACAGATACGCAGTATTTT. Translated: CASSGFGTDTQYF.

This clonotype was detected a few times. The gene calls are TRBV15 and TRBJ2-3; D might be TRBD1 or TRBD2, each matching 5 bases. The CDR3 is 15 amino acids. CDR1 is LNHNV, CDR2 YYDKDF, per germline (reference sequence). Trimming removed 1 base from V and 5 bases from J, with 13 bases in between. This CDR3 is CATSRATGRIDTQYF. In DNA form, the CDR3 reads TGTGCCACCAGCAGAGCTACGGGACGAATAGATACGCAGTATTTT.

CDR3 in DNA: TGTGCCAGCAGACGTTTCGCGGACAGCAACGAGCAGTACTTC. Translation: CASRRFADSNEQYF. The gene calls are TRBV6-5 and TRBJ2-7; D perhaps matches TRBD1 (6 bases). The CDR3 is 14 amino acids. Trimming removed 6 bases from V and 5 bases from J, with 17 bases in between. Per germline, CDR1 MNHEY and CDR2 SVGAGI.

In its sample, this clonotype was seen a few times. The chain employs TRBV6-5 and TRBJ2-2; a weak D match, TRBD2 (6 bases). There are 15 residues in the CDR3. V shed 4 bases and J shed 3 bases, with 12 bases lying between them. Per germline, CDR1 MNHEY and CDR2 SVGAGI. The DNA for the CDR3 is TGTGCCAGCAGTTCCAGGCGGGGATACACCGGGGAGCTGTTTTTT. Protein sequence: CASSSRRGYTGELFF.

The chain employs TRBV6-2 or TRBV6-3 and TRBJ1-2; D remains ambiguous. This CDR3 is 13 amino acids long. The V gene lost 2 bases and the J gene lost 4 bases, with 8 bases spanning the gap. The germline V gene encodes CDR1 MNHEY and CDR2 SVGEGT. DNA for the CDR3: TGTGCCAGCAGTTACCCGGGGATCTATGGCTACACCTTC. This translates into CASSYPGIYGYTF.

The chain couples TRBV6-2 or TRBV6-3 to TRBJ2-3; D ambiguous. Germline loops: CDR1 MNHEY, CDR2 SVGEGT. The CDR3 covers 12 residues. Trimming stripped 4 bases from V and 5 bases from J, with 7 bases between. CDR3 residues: CASSFIIDTQYF. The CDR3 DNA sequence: TGTGCCAGCAGTTTTATCATAGATACGCAGTATTTT.

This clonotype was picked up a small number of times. This CDR3 is CSEGDSPLHF. CDR3 nucleotides: TGCAGCGAAGGGGATTCACCCCTCCACTTT. The chain couples TRBV29-1 to TRBJ1-6; D is perhaps TRBD1 (5 bases). This CDR3 is built from 10 residues. Germline-derived CDR1 and CDR2 are SQVTM and ANQGSEA. V lost 7 bases, J lost 8 bases, and 6 bases lay in between.